This TCR beta chain comes out of a study of blood T cell repertoires in COVID-19. Study-level background: Acute and convalescent COVID-19 specimens originated in the United States, Italy and Spain.

CDR3 size: 14 residues. The germline V gene encodes CDR1 SGHTS and CDR2 YDEGEE. The trim removed 2 bases at V and 2 bases at J, leaving 3 bases unmatched. Cohort allocation depended upon clinical history that participants reported. The method was immunoSEQ multiplex PCR; TCRdb's version includes in-frame clones alone and lacks a portion of them. The table lists about 430,000 clones, approximately 88% of them singletons. Only a few counts were recorded for this clone. The gene calls are TRBV5-8 and TRBJ2-5; 7 bases fit TRBD1. Material for sequencing was PBMCs or T cells enriched from blood (not recorded which). The sequence was collected from a woman aged 25 to 39 with acute COVID-19. The DNA of the CDR3 is TGTGCCAGCAGCTTAACAGGGGTTCAAGAGACCCAGTACTTC. Its protein product is CASSLTGVQETQYF.